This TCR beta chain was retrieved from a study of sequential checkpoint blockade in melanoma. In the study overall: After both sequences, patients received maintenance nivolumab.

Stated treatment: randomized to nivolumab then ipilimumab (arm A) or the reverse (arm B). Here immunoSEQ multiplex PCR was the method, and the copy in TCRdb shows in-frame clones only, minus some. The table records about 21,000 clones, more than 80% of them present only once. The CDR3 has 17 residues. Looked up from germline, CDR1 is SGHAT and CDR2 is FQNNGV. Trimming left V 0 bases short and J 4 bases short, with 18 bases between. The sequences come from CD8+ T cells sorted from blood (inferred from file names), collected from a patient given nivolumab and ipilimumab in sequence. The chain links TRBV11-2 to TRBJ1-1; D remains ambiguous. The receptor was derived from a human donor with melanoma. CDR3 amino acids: CASSLETGMVGTTEAFF. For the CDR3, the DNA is TGTGCCAGCAGCTTAGAGACTGGCATGGTCGGTACCACTGAAGCTTTCTTT.